The rows below give T cell receptor beta chains drawn from one sample of a study of Ad26.COV2.S vaccination and SARS-CoV-2 variants. This table comes from immunoSEQ multiplex PCR, and its TCRdb copy is limited to in-frame clones, with some not included. The sample contains over 110,000 clones, 86% of which appear only once. The source was peripheral blood, collected after recovery from COVID-19. Every receptor here comes from a human donor who had recovered from COVID-19. CDR3s leave out the opening cysteine and the closing phenylalanine or tryptophan.

J | V | CDR3
TRBJ1-2 | TRBV28 | ASSLDAGVRYGYT
TRBJ2-1 | TRBV5-1 | ASSLGLAGGGSYNEQF
TRBJ2-3 | TRBV5-1 | ASSFPGQPTDTQY
TRBJ2-3 | TRBV27 | ASSRHLLADTQY
TRBJ1-5 | TRBV28 | ASSYSNGYQPQH
TRBJ2-5 | TRBV11-2 | ASTWTTAQETQY
TRBJ2-2 | TRBV20-1 | SASGGRANTGELF
TRBJ1-1 | TRBV10-3 | AIRWASGDTEAF
TRBJ2-1 | TRBV5-5 | ASSLQGKRGEPTSYNEQF
TRBJ2-1 | TRBV6-2/TRBV6-3 | ASSLDSLVQF
TRBJ2-5 | TRBV14 | ASSQGRNQETQY
TRBJ1-1 | TRBV9 | ASSPETGQIEAF
TRBJ1-3 | TRBV3-1/TRBV3-2 | ASSPRDLGNTIY
TRBJ2-1 | TRBV7-2 | ASSLGVSGGNEQF
TRBJ2-7 | TRBV28 | ASSGTGTLYEQY
TRBJ1-2 | TRBV9 | ASSHPGTGYGYT
TRBJ2-5 | TRBV5-1 | ASSLRGQETQY
TRBJ2-3 | TRBV18 | ASYPTSGGLPLALDTQY
TRBJ1-3 | TRBV5-5 | ASSRDRGFGNTIY
TRBJ2-7 | TRBV6-5 | ASISDRRVGQY
TRBJ1-4 | TRBV6-5 | ASTTGTVEEKLF
TRBJ1-3 | TRBV18 | ASSTQDPSGNTIY
TRBJ1-6 | TRBV6-5 | ASSRTRTGGSPLH